These 31 T cell receptor beta chains originate from one sample sequenced in a study of blood T cell repertoires in COVID-19. TCRdb keeps only in-frame clones here, not all; method: immunoSEQ multiplex PCR. The sample includes 110,000 to 150,000 clones, 65% to 80% seen only once; the top ten take about 1.9%. The sequenced sample consisted of peripheral blood. The receptors were sampled from a woman aged 60 to 75 with acute or convalescent COVID-19.

The V gene is TRBV5-1, the J gene TRBJ2-2; 12 bases align to TRBD2. J gave up 7 bases and V 3 bases, and 7 bases lay outside the gene matches. Per the germline V gene, CDR1 is SGHRS and CDR2 is YFSETQ. CDR3 length equals 16 residues. The CDR3, as DNA: TGCGCCAGCAGCTCCTCTAGCGGGAGGGCCTTCGGGGAGCTGTTTTTT. Residues: CASSSSSGRAFGELFF.

The chain links TRBV5-6 to TRBJ2-1, with 13 bases that match TRBD2. The length of the CDR3 is 16 residues. V lost 6 bases, J lost 4 bases, and 7 bases stayed unmatched. The germline gives CDR1 SGHDT, CDR2 YYEEEE. CDR3 DNA: TGTGCCAGCACCCGGACTAGCGGGAGTAGGTACAATGAGCAGTTCTTC. Translating gives CASTRTSGSRYNEQFF. Full variable domain (remainder filled in from reference TRBV5-6 and TRBJ2-1): DAGVTQSPTHLIKTRGQQVTLRCSPKSGHDTVSWYQQALGQGPQFIFQYYEEEERQRGNFPDRFSGHQFPNYSSELNVNALLLGDSALYLCASTRTSGSRYNEQFFGPGTRLTVL.

This chain uses TRBV4-2 with TRBJ1-2; D is perhaps TRBD1 (6 bases). V was shortened by 0 bases and J by 5 bases, with 7 bases between the two germline ends. The length of the CDR3 is 13 residues. Per germline, CDR1 LGHNA and CDR2 YNFKEQ. The CDR3, as DNA: TGTGCCAGCAGCCAAGAAGGACAGTATGGCTACACCTTC. This encodes CASSQEGQYGYTF.

The chain couples TRBV5-1 to TRBJ2-1; TRBD2 matches 12 bases. The CDR3 length is 14 residues. Germline CDR1 reads SGHRS; CDR2 reads YFSETQ. V was pared by 4 bases and J by 9 bases, with 5 bases of the junction left unmatched. This chain's CDR3 is CASSLRTSGIEQFF. CDR3 coding DNA: TGCGCCAGCAGCCTCCGGACTAGCGGGATTGAGCAGTTCTTC.

The V and J genes are TRBV30 and TRBJ2-7; 12 nucleotides match TRBD2. Losses at the gene ends were 0 bases for V and 7 bases for J; bases not matched to a gene: 7. This CDR3 is built from 15 residues. Germline values: CDR1 GTSNPN, CDR2 SVGIG (reference sequence). CDR3 protein: CAWSVPGLAGREQYF. CDR3 in DNA: TGTGCCTGGAGTGTACCCGGACTAGCGGGAAGGGAGCAGTACTTC.

The rearrangement links TRBV3-1 (or the pseudogene TRBV3-2) to TRBJ2-5; 8 positions match TRBD1. The CDR3 loop spans 15 amino acids. CDR1 is LGHDT and CDR2 is YNNKEL in the germline V gene (reference sequence). V shed 2 bases, J shed 10 bases, and the junction held 12 bases outside the gene matches. This chain's CDR3 is CASSQPGTGEGDQYF. The CDR3 DNA reads TGTGCCAGCAGCCAACCCGGGACAGGAGAAGGGGACCAGTACTTC.

This sequence joins TRBV28 and TRBJ2-1; D is unresolved. The length of the CDR3 is 12 residues. The germline V and J ends were trimmed by 8 bases and 8 bases, with 13 bases remaining between them. The germline V gene has CDR1 MDHEN and CDR2 SYDVKM. This CDR3 reads CASGFRGDEQFF. CDR3 nucleotide sequence: TGTGCCAGCGGGTTCCGAGGAGATGAGCAGTTCTTC. Together with reference TRBV28 and TRBJ2-1, the CDR3 gives the full variable domain: DVKVTQSSRYLVKRTGEKVFLECVQDMDHENMFWYRQDPGLGLRLIYFSYDVKMKEKGDIPEGYSVSREKKERFSLILESASTNQTSMYLCASGFRGDEQFFGPGTRLTVL.

This chain uses TRBV19 with TRBJ1-5; D possibly corresponds to TRBD1 (6 bases). Trimming took off 7 bases at V and 3 bases at J, with 13 bases between the two ends. CDR3 size: 14 residues. Germline CDR1 and CDR2: LNHDA and SQIVND (reference sequence). CDR3 sequence: CASTLGGPNQPQHF. In DNA, the CDR3 is TGTGCCAGTACCCTTGGGGGCCCCAATCAGCCCCAGCATTTT. Looking up the rest from reference TRBV19 and TRBJ1-5 gives the full variable domain: DGGITQSPKYLFRKEGQNVTLSCEQNLNHDAMYWYRQDPGQGLRLIYYSQIVNDFQKGDIAEGYSVSREKKESFPLTVTSAQKNPTAFYLCASTLGGPNQPQHFGDGTRLSIL.

V gene TRBV27 combines with J gene TRBJ1-1, with D maybe TRBD1 (6 bases). Germline CDR1 reads MNHEY; CDR2 reads SMNVEV (reference sequence). The CDR3 consists of 13 residues. The V end was cut by 6 bases, the J end by 4 bases, with 12 bases between. The CDR3, as DNA: TGTGCCAGCAGAAATAGGGGGAGCACTGAAGCTTTCTTT. Translating gives CASRNRGSTEAFF.

V usage is TRBV2 and J usage is TRBJ1-1; 7 positions match TRBD1. CDR1 is SNHLY, CDR2 FYNNEI, per germline. This CDR3 is 15 amino acids long. The V and J ends lost 10 bases and 5 bases, in that order; junction bases with no gene match: 16. CDR3 in amino acids: CANYYRGPLGTEAFF. The CDR3 DNA is TGTGCCAACTACTACAGGGGACCACTAGGGACTGAAGCTTTCTTT. Combining the CDR3 with reference TRBV2 and TRBJ1-1 gives the whole variable domain EPEVTQTPSHQVTQMGQEVILRCVPISNHLYFYWYRQILGQKVEFLVSFYNNEISEKSEIFDDQFSVERPDGSNFTLKIRSTKLEDSAMYFCANYYRGPLGTEAFFGQGTRLTVV.

V usage is TRBV13 and J usage is TRBJ2-3; possible D gene TRBD2, 5 bases. The V gene's germline CDR1 is PRHDT and CDR2 FYEKMQ (reference sequence). This CDR3 contains 16 residues. The germline V and J ends were trimmed by 2 bases and 0 bases, with 12 bases remaining between them. CDR3: CASSLKRVWSTDTQYF. DNA for the CDR3: TGTGCCAGCAGCTTAAAGAGGGTTTGGAGCACAGATACGCAGTATTTT.

This clone was recorded once. The chain has TRBV6-1 and TRBJ2-5; D not certain. This CDR3 comprises 12 residues. The V and J ends lost 2 bases and 8 bases respectively, with 9 bases between them. Per the germline V gene, CDR1 is MNHNS and CDR2 is SASEGT. Here the CDR3 reads CASSESALTQYF. The CDR3 DNA sequence: TGTGCCAGCAGTGAAAGCGCCCTTACCCAGTACTTC.

The gene calls are TRBV10-3 and TRBJ1-1; 7 bases match TRBD1. The germline gives CDR1 ENHRY, CDR2 SYGVKD. This CDR3 is built from 19 residues. V lost 4 bases, J lost 0 bases, and 17 bases stayed unmatched. CDR3 sequence reads: CAISVRGPRDPSMNTEAFF. The CDR3 DNA reads as TGTGCCATCAGTGTAAGGGGGCCCCGGGACCCTTCTATGAACACTGAAGCTTTCTTT.

The chain couples TRBV6-5 to TRBJ1-2, with D possibly matching TRBD1 (5 bases). The V end was cut by 5 bases, the J end by 8 bases, with 15 bases between. Germline assignment: CDR1 MNHEY and CDR2 SVGAGI. The CDR3 is 13 amino acids. Here the CDR3 reads CASSMTAARGYTF. The CDR3 coding sequence is TGTGCCAGCAGTATGACAGCCGCACGAGGCTACACCTTC.

This chain joins TRBV19 and TRBJ2-3; 10 nucleotides line up with TRBD2. The ends lost 6 bases at V and 4 bases at J; junction bases unmatched: 4. The germline V gene encodes CDR1 LNHDA and CDR2 SQIVND (reference sequence). CDR3 length: 14 residues. CDR3 nucleotide sequence: TGTGCCAGTAGGCCTAGCGGGAGTGCAGATACGCAGTATTTT. Translation: CASRPSGSADTQYF.

The gene calls are TRBV6-4 and TRBJ2-6, with unresolved D. The CDR3 covers 15 residues. V was cut by 0 bases and J by 0 bases, with 3 bases left in between. The germline V gene encodes CDR1 MRHNA and CDR2 SNTAGT. CDR3 loop: CASSDSYSGANVLTF. The CDR3 coding sequence is TGTGCCAGCAGTGACTCCTACTCTGGGGCCAACGTCCTGACTTTC.

This clone was seen just once. The gene calls are TRBV10-3 and TRBJ2-3; D not resolved. The CDR3 sequence is 15 residues long. Germline lookup yields CDR1 ENHRY and CDR2 SYGVKD. V was pared by 0 bases and J by 0 bases, with 7 bases between. CDR3 sequence reads: CAISESPTSTDTQYF. In DNA form, the CDR3 reads TGTGCCATCAGTGAGTCGCCCACTAGCACAGATACGCAGTATTTT.

The rearrangement uses TRBV19 and TRBJ1-1; possibly TRBD1 for D (6 bases). V lost 5 bases, J lost 2 bases, and 12 bases lay in between. The germline CDR1 and CDR2 sequences are LNHDA and SQIVND (reference sequence). This CDR3 contains 14 residues. This CDR3 is CASSPDSANTEAFF. CDR3 coding DNA: TGTGCCAGTAGTCCGGACAGCGCTAACACTGAAGCTTTCTTT.

The chain recombines TRBV21-1 with TRBJ1-1; the D call of TRBD1 is as the table states it, not checked on the DNA. TRBV21-1 is described as a pseudogene. The CDR3 sequence is 15 residues long. CDR3 in DNA: TGTGCCAGCAGAAGGGGCAGGAAGGAGAACACTGAAGCTTTCTTT. This codes for CASRRGRKENTEAFF.

The V and J genes are TRBV28 and TRBJ1-6, with D uncertain. Germline assignment: CDR1 MDHEN and CDR2 SYDVKM. The CDR3 consists of 16 residues. Trimming cost V 2 bases and J 6 bases, with 14 bases left between them. CDR3 sequence: CASSLTETLLNSPLHF. CDR3 sequence (DNA): TGTGCCAGCAGTTTAACAGAAACCCTCCTTAATTCACCCCTCCACTTT.

The chain combines TRBV5-1 with TRBJ1-1; the match to TRBD1 covers 12 bases. Germline-derived CDR1 and CDR2 are SGHRS and YFSETQ. V lost 4 bases to trimming and J lost 5 bases; unmatched junction nucleotides: 6. This CDR3 has 15 residues. The CDR3 here is CASSGPGQGATEAFF. CDR3 nucleotide sequence: TGCGCCAGCAGCGGACCGGGACAGGGGGCAACTGAAGCTTTCTTT.

This clone was detected a few times. The chain has TRBV5-6 and TRBJ2-7, with TRBD2 identical over 11 bases. V shed 4 bases, J shed 3 bases, and the junction held 18 bases outside the gene matches. The germline gives CDR1 SGHDT, CDR2 YYEEEE. The CDR3 contains 19 residues. The CDR3 region is CASSPGAWGLAGGYYEQYF. CDR3 in DNA: TGTGCCAGCAGCCCCGGGGCTTGGGGGCTAGCGGGAGGATACTACGAGCAGTACTTC.

This chain connects TRBV30 to TRBJ2-3, with 7 bases that match TRBD2. The V segment lost 0 bases and the J segment 3 bases; nucleotides outside the gene matches: 6. The V gene's germline CDR1 is GTSNPN and CDR2 SVGIG (reference sequence). The CDR3 sequence is 15 residues long. The CDR3 DNA follows: TGTGCCTGGAGTGTACGGGAGGCAGGAACAGATACGCAGTATTTT. Its translation is CAWSVREAGTDTQYF.

The J gene is TRBJ2-1, the V gene TRBV20-1, with D perhaps matching TRBD1 (5 bases). Germline lookup yields CDR1 DFQATT and CDR2 SNEGSKA (reference sequence). The ends were cut back, 2 bases at V and 15 bases at J, with 14 bases in the middle. This CDR3 has 11 residues. In nucleotides, the CDR3 is TGCAGTGCTAGAACGGATACCCAGGGGTTCTTC. This translates into CSARTDTQGFF.

V and J are TRBV10-3 and TRBJ1-1; D gene ambiguous. CDR3 length equals 11 residues. Trimming cost V 9 bases and J 4 bases, with 9 bases left between them. Germline-derived CDR1 and CDR2 are ENHRY and SYGVKD. The CDR3 here is CAMRDSTEAFF. The CDR3 coding sequence is TGTGCCATGAGAGATAGCACTGAAGCTTTCTTT.

There are a few counts of this clone. This sequence joins TRBV5-1 and TRBJ2-4; no clear D. Trimming pared 1 base from V and 0 bases from J, leaving 5 bases between. The CDR3 sequence is 14 residues long. Germline V gene data show CDR1 as SGHRS and CDR2 as YFSETQ. CDR3 bases: TGCGCCAGCAGCTTGCGGTTAGCCAAAAACATTCAGTACTTC. This translates into CASSLRLAKNIQYF.

CDR3 in DNA: TGTGCCAGCAGTCCCCGGTCCGCCGGCGGCCCCCAGCATTTT. Its protein product is CASSPRSAGGPQHF. This chain joins TRBV28 and TRBJ1-5, with D unclear. There are 14 residues in the CDR3. From germline, CDR1 is MDHEN and CDR2 SYDVKM. Trimming removed 5 bases from V and 10 bases from J, with 18 bases in between.

The chain recombines TRBV7-9 with TRBJ1-1; 9 bases are shared with TRBD1. Germline V gives CDR1 SEHNR, CDR2 FQNEAQ (reference sequence). The CDR3 runs 15 residues. V lost 6 bases and J lost 3; bases outside the gene matches: 8. Here the CDR3 reads CASRSTGGGHTEAFF. The CDR3 DNA reads as TGTGCCAGCAGATCCACAGGGGGCGGGCACACTGAAGCTTTCTTT.

The V gene is TRBV5-5, the J gene TRBJ2-3; 7 bases match TRBD2. There are 15 residues in the CDR3. J was trimmed by 2 bases and V by 6 bases; bases with no gene match: 9. From germline, CDR1 is SGHKS and CDR2 YYEKEE (reference sequence). The CDR3, as DNA: TGTGCCAGCACCAACCGCGGGAGTATCACAGATACGCAGTATTTT. Protein: CASTNRGSITDTQYF.

V gene TRBV28 combines with J gene TRBJ2-3, with no clear D. V was clipped by 3 bases and J by 6 bases, with 16 bases between them. CDR3 length equals 15 residues. Germline CDR1 is MDHEN and CDR2 is SYDVKM. CDR3 sequence (DNA): TGTGCCAGCAGTTTTTCTGGAGTTCGGTCGGATACGCAGTATTTT. As protein: CASSFSGVRSDTQYF. Looking up the rest from reference TRBV28 and TRBJ2-3 gives the full variable domain: DVKVTQSSRYLVKRTGEKVFLECVQDMDHENMFWYRQDPGLGLRLIYFSYDVKMKEKGDIPEGYSVSREKKERFSLILESASTNQTSMYLCASSFSGVRSDTQYFGPGTRLTVL.

The chain recombines TRBV11-2 with TRBJ2-7; 9 nucleotides match TRBD1. The CDR3 consists of 15 residues. The V gene's germline CDR1 is SGHAT and CDR2 FQNNGV. With V trimmed by 3 bases and J by 9 bases, 12 bases remained unmatched. Written as DNA, the CDR3 is TGTGCCAGCAGCTTTGGGACAGGGCTCTATGGGGGGCAGTACTTC. Its protein is CASSFGTGLYGGQYF.